The 6 T cell receptor beta chains presented below share a single source sample, sequenced in a study of blood T cell repertoires in COVID-19. Sequencing used immunoSEQ multiplex PCR; TCRdb keeps in-frame clones, though not all of them. The table shows 250,000 to 300,000 clones, with roughly 90% occurring only once. Specimen: peripheral blood. These TCRs come from a woman aged 25 to 39 with COVID-19, enrolled during active disease.

This clone was detected a few times. This chain joins TRBV12-5 and TRBJ1-1, with D unresolved. The CDR3 is 13 residues long. CDR1 is LGHNT and CDR2 is FRNRAP in the germline V gene. V dropped 3 bases and J dropped 1 base, with 6 bases sitting between them. In DNA form, the CDR3 reads TGTGCTAGTGGTTTCGGAGGGAACACTGAAGCTTTCTTT. This codes for CASGFGGNTEAFF.

In this sample, this clone turned up once. The chain recombines TRBV19 with TRBJ1-3; D is unclear. V was pared by 9 bases and J by 1 base, with 4 bases between. Germline V gene sequence: CDR1 LNHDA, CDR2 SQIVND (reference sequence). The CDR3 runs to 11 residues. The CDR3, as DNA: TGTGCCAGCCCGTCTGGAAACACCATATATTTT. Protein: CASPSGNTIYF.

This clone showed up just once. The chain employs TRBV7-9 and TRBJ2-7; D is possibly TRBD1 (5 bases). Germline-derived CDR1 and CDR2 are SEHNR and FQNEAQ (reference sequence). The CDR3 sequence is 15 residues long. The V end lost 1 base, the J end lost 7 bases, and 17 bases lay between the germline ends. The CDR3: CASSLVMTELDEQYF. In DNA form, the CDR3 reads TGTGCCAGCAGCTTAGTTATGACAGAATTGGATGAGCAGTACTTC.

This clone was found a few times. This rearrangement joins TRBV29-1 to TRBJ2-1; TRBD1 aligns across 7 bases. Germline V lookup: CDR1 SQVTM, CDR2 ANQGSEA. J lost 16 bases, V lost 4 bases, and 7 bases had no gene match. The CDR3 covers 10 residues. Written as DNA, the CDR3 is TGCAGCGTTGGGGAGAGGGACAGATTCTTC. Its translation: CSVGERDRFF.

CDR3 bases: TGTGCCAGCAGTGAAGCGCGGCCGTCCTACAATGAGCAGTTCTTC. Protein sequence: CASSEARPSYNEQFF. The genes are TRBV2 and TRBJ2-1; D gene unclear. CDR3 length: 15 residues. Germline V gene data show CDR1 as SNHLY and CDR2 as FYNNEI. Trimming removed 0 bases at V and 1 base at J, with 7 bases between.

V gene TRBV27 combines with J gene TRBJ1-2; 7 bases map to TRBD1. The ends lost 9 bases at V and 0 bases at J; junction bases unmatched: 10. The CDR3 loop spans 15 amino acids. CDR1 MNHEY and CDR2 SMNVEV come from the germline V gene (reference sequence). The CDR3 coding sequence is TGTGCCAGTTCTTTAAGGGGGCCCACTAACTATGGCTACACCTTC. Translation gives CASSLRGPTNYGYTF.